This T cell receptor (beta chain) comes out of a study of response to subunit inactivated influenza vaccine. V was cut by 2 bases and J by 6 bases, with 19 bases left in between. From germline, CDR1 is DFQATT and CDR2 SNEGSKA (reference sequence). The CDR3 contains 16 residues. TCRdb processed the RT-PCR reads anew with MiXCR; each CDR3 protein has one entry. The sample has under 950,000 distinct CDR3 sequences, approximately 21% seen once. The chain has TRBV20-1 and TRBJ2-2; D is unresolved. The starting material was PBMCs from blood, obtained 4 to 6 days after vaccination. This receptor was identified in a man in his fifties or sixties who received an inactivated influenza vaccine. The CDR3 is CSARQAGHAGPGELFF. CDR3 nucleotide sequence: TGCAGTGCTAGACAGGCCGGGCACGCCGGGCCCGGGGAGCTGTTTTTT.